This section outlines one TCR beta chain sequence together with its context. They ran version v3.0 of the immunoSEQ assay at survey level. This table comes from immunoSEQ multiplex PCR, and its TCRdb copy is limited to in-frame clones, with some not included. The sample lists under 50,000 clones, roughly nine tenths occurring once. This entry belongs to a study of long-term antiretroviral therapy in people with HIV. The CDR3 runs to 13 residues. Trimming left V 5 bases short and J 4 bases short, with 8 bases between. Germline V gene lookup returns CDR1 SEHNR and CDR2 FQNEAQ (reference sequence). Sample: unsorted PBMCs, taken 1.2 years after starting antiretroviral therapy. This TCR was sampled from a woman between 50 and 59 years old with HIV. The chain couples TRBV7-9 to TRBJ2-2; no reliable D call. The CDR3 DNA sequence: TGTGCCAGCAGCCAACTTCGCACCGGGGAGCTGTTTTTT. It yields the protein CASSQLRTGELFF.